Following are 13 T cell receptor beta chains from one sample sequenced in a study of T cell responses to AZD1222 COVID-19 vaccine. Sequencing was performed with immunoSEQ multiplex PCR; in TCRdb, only in-frame clones are kept and a portion is missing. The repertoire consists of about 130,000 clones, with about 91% occurring once and the leading ten covering less than 2%. The material sequenced was peripheral blood, taken on day 0 of AZD1222 vaccination. All receptors come from an adult in good health.

The V call is TRBV18, the J call TRBJ1-5; no clear D. The CDR3 is 16 residues long. V lost 0 bases and J lost 2, with 11 bases in between. Germline CDR1 reads KGHSH; CDR2 reads LQKENI. This CDR3 is CASSPPAHSGNQPQHF. The CDR3 nucleotides are TGTGCCAGCTCACCACCAGCCCACTCGGGCAATCAGCCCCAGCATTTT.

The chain couples TRBV4-3 to TRBJ1-1, with TRBD1 identical over 7 bases. The V gene end was trimmed by 6 bases and the J gene end by 3 bases; junction bases not matched to a gene: 13. The CDR3 sequence is 16 residues long. CDR1 is LGHNA, CDR2 YSLEER, per germline. DNA for the CDR3: TGCGCCAGCAGGGCGAACAGGGGCTGGTGGTACACTGAAGCTTTCTTT. Its protein is CASRANRGWWYTEAFF.

CDR3 in amino acids: CASSYRQGVGYTF. The CDR3 region has the DNA TGTGCCAGCAGTTACCGACAGGGGGTTGGCTACACCTTC. The chain joins TRBV6-5 to TRBJ1-2; 9 bases match TRBD1. This CDR3 has 13 amino acids. Germline V gene lookup returns CDR1 MNHEY and CDR2 SVGAGI. J was trimmed by 7 bases and V by 2 bases; bases with no gene match: 2.

This clone is a singleton in its sample. The chain recombines TRBV7-8 with TRBJ1-5; 7 bases agree with TRBD1. The V gene end was trimmed by 7 bases and the J gene end by 6 bases; junction bases not matched to a gene: 6. CDR1 and CDR2 (germline): SGHVS, FQNEAQ. The CDR3 has 13 amino acids. In DNA, the CDR3 is TGTGCCAGCACCCCTGACAGGGCTCAGCCCCAGCATTTT. Its translation is CASTPDRAQPQHF.

The chain carries TRBV7-3 and TRBJ2-2, with a possible D match to TRBD2 (7 bases). The CDR3 loop spans 15 amino acids. V was clipped by 7 bases and J by 5 bases, with 17 bases between them. Germline assignment: CDR1 SGHTA and CDR2 FQGTGA. In DNA, the CDR3 is TGTGCCAGCACCCCCTGGGGGGGGGCAACCGGGGAGCTGTTTTTT. As protein: CASTPWGGATGELFF.

The chain employs TRBV5-1 and TRBJ1-5; D possibly corresponds to TRBD1 (5 bases). The CDR3 totals 13 residues. CDR1 SGHRS and CDR2 YFSETQ come from the germline V gene. V shed 4 bases and J shed 7 bases, with 12 bases lying between them. CDR3 loop: CASSALQGQPQHF. The CDR3, as DNA: TGCGCCAGCAGCGCACTCCAGGGCCAGCCCCAGCATTTT. The variable domain in full, with the rest retrieved from reference TRBV5-1 and TRBJ1-5, is KAGVTQTPRYLIKTRGQQVTLSCSPISGHRSVSWYQQTPGQGLQFLFEYFSETQRNKGNFPGRFSGRQFSNSRSEMNVSTLELGDSALYLCASSALQGQPQHFGDGTRLSIL.

The chain joins TRBV5-1 to TRBJ1-1; D may be TRBD1 (5 bases). Per germline, CDR1 SGHRS and CDR2 YFSETQ. The CDR3 loop spans 14 amino acids. Trimming left V 4 bases short and J 5 bases short, with 15 bases between. The CDR3 DNA is TGCGCCAGCAGCGGGCGGGGGGTTCGAACTGAAGCTTTCTTT. This gives the protein CASSGRGVRTEAFF.

This clone was seen just once. The chain couples TRBV5-1 to TRBJ2-1; D not resolved. The V gene lost 0 bases and the J gene lost 5 bases, with 6 bases spanning the gap. The CDR3 length is 13 residues. Germline V gives CDR1 SGHRS, CDR2 YFSETQ. CDR3 nucleotide sequence: TGCGCCAGCAGCTTGGGTTCCGACAATGAGCAGTTCTTC. Translated: CASSLGSDNEQFF.

This clone was observed many times. This chain links TRBV6-5 with TRBJ2-2; D is uncertain. The V gene lost 4 bases and the J gene lost 8 bases, with 11 bases spanning the gap. CDR3 length equals 13 residues. Germline V gene sequence: CDR1 MNHEY, CDR2 SVGAGI. CDR3 DNA sequence: TGTGCCAGCAGTTCCGGGTCGGTAGGGGAGCTGTTTTTT. This translates into CASSSGSVGELFF.

The chain joins TRBV7-8 to TRBJ1-2; unclear D gene. The length of the CDR3 is 13 residues. CDR1 and CDR2 (germline): SGHVS, FQNEAQ. Trimming took off 5 bases at V and 1 base at J, with 8 bases between the two ends. CDR3 in amino acids: CASSAEINYGYTF. The CDR3 DNA follows: TGTGCCAGCAGCGCAGAAATTAACTATGGCTACACCTTC.

The chain combines TRBV4-3 with TRBJ2-5; D might be TRBD2 (5 bases). CDR3 length: 12 residues. Germline loops: CDR1 LGHNA, CDR2 YSLEER. The germline V and J ends were trimmed by 3 bases and 10 bases, with 12 bases remaining between them. CDR3 nucleotide sequence: TGCGCCAGCAGCCAGAGCGGTCTGGGCCAGTACTTC. Its translation: CASSQSGLGQYF.

The chain carries TRBV4-2 and TRBJ2-1; D possibly uses TRBD1 or TRBD2 (6 bases each). The germline gives CDR1 LGHNA, CDR2 YNFKEQ. V lost 1 base, J lost 7 bases, and 11 bases lay in between. The CDR3 totals 14 residues. The CDR3 DNA sequence: TGTGCCAGCAGCCAAGGAACAGGGAGGAATGAGCAGTTCTTC. This translates into CASSQGTGRNEQFF.

This rearrangement joins TRBV6-5 to TRBJ2-7; D unresolved. The CDR3 sequence is 13 residues long. V lost 2 bases and J 2 bases, leaving 7 bases between the germline ends. Per germline, CDR1 MNHEY and CDR2 SVGAGI. For the CDR3, the DNA is TGTGCCAGCAGTTACCGTGACACCTACGAGCAGTACTTC. Its protein is CASSYRDTYEQYF.